Listed below are T cell receptor beta chains from one sample, sequenced in a study of T cell responses to AZD1222 COVID-19 vaccine. TCRdb keeps only in-frame clones here, not all; method: immunoSEQ multiplex PCR. This table holds about 160,000 clones, 92% found once. The sample consisted of peripheral blood, taken on day 0 of MenACWY control vaccination. The receptors come from an adult in good health. Both conserved end residues are part of each CDR3. A D gene is named only where the DNA matches it firmly. Part of the rows lack a size; the others show once, few, many or a class for expanded clones.

d_gene	j_gene	v_gene	abundance	len	CDR3aa	CDR3nt
-	TRBJ1-2	TRBV5-4	-	13	CASSLAAVNGYTF	TGTGCCAGCAGCTTGGCGGCTGTAAATGGCTACACCTTC
-	TRBJ1-5	TRBV7-2	-	15	CASSFQGYSNQPQHF	TGTGCCAGCAGTTTTCAGGGTTATAGCAATCAGCCCCAGCATTTT
-	TRBJ1-2	TRBV9	-	8	CASSPHTF	TGTGCCAGCAGCCCCCACACCTTC
-	TRBJ1-3	TRBV3-1/TRBV3-2	once	19	CASSQDSGGSLISGNTIYF	TGTGCCAGCAGCCAAGATTCCGGGGGCAGCCTGATCTCTGGAAACACCATATATTTT
TRBD1	TRBJ2-5	TRBV3-1/TRBV3-2	-	14	CATSGGVPQETQYF	TGTGCCACCTCAGGGGGAGTCCCCCAAGAGACCCAGTACTTC
-	TRBJ1-3	TRBV19	-	14	CASSMRASGNTIYF	TGTGCCAGTAGTATGAGAGCATCTGGAAACACCATATATTTT
TRBD1	TRBJ1-6	TRBV6-1	-	15	CASSEVGTGVSPLHF	TGTGCCAGCAGTGAAGTGGGGACAGGAGTCTCACCCCTCCACTTT
-	TRBJ1-1	TRBV18	-	13	CASSPAANTEAFF	TGTGCCAGCTCACCCGCAGCGAACACTGAAGCTTTCTTT
TRBD1	TRBJ1-1	TRBV7-3	once	16	CASSPDRVAMNTEAFF	TGTGCCAGCAGTCCTGACAGGGTCGCTATGAACACTGAAGCTTTCTTT
TRBD2	TRBJ2-1	TRBV7-3	once	16	CASSPDSGPPYNEQFF	TGTGCCAGCAGCCCCGATAGCGGGCCTCCCTACAATGAGCAGTTCTTC
-	TRBJ1-1	TRBV24-1	-	12	CATSDLGGKAFF	TGTGCCACCAGTGATTTGGGAGGGAAAGCTTTCTTT
TRBD2	TRBJ2-1	TRBV24-1	few	16	CATSDPLAGIHNEQFF	TGTGCCACCAGTGATCCTCTAGCGGGAATCCACAATGAGCAGTTCTTC
TRBD1	TRBJ1-2	TRBV19	-	15	CASSVQTGTNYGYTF	TGTGCCAGTAGTGTTCAGACAGGGACAAACTATGGCTACACCTTC
-	TRBJ2-2	TRBV4-1	-	16	CASSQESGPHTGELFF	TGCGCCAGCAGCCAAGAGTCGGGACCCCACACCGGGGAGCTGTTTTTT
-	TRBJ2-2	TRBV7-3	-	16	CASSSPPGPPFRELFF	TGTGCCAGCAGCTCTCCACCGGGACCCCCCTTCCGGGAGCTGTTTTTT
-	TRBJ1-2	TRBV24-1	-	14	CATSDQVGNYGYTF	TGTGCCACCAGTGATCAGGTGGGAAACTATGGCTACACCTTC
TRBD1	TRBJ2-7	TRBV19	-	15	CASLRTGEDWYEQYF	TGTGCCAGCCTGCGGACAGGGGAAGATTGGTACGAGCAGTACTTC
-	TRBJ1-5	TRBV12-3/TRBV12-4	-	13	CASSSARDQPQHF	TGTGCCAGCAGTTCCGCCAGGGATCAGCCCCAGCATTTT
TRBD2	TRBJ2-1	TRBV24-1	-	18	CATSDPGTSGGSYNEQFF	TGTGCCACCAGTGACCCAGGGACTAGCGGGGGATCCTACAATGAGCAGTTCTTC
TRBD1	TRBJ1-1	TRBV27	-	16	CASSQYGKQGRTEAFF	TGTGCCAGCAGCCAGTATGGCAAACAGGGGAGGACTGAAGCTTTCTTT
-	TRBJ1-6	TRBV7-9	-	14	CASSLEQLNSPLHF	TGTGCCAGCAGCTTAGAACAGCTTAATTCACCCCTCCACTTT
-	TRBJ2-1	TRBV6-4	-	13	CASSRDGINEQFF	TGTGCCAGCTCTCGGGATGGTATTAATGAGCAGTTCTTC
TRBD1	TRBJ1-1	TRBV4-2	-	17	CASSQVDSTGKDTEAFF	TGTGCCAGCAGCCAAGTCGATTCGACAGGGAAAGACACTGAAGCTTTCTTT
-	TRBJ2-5	TRBV6-6	-	16	CASSSQPRGRQETQYF	TGTGCCAGCAGTTCCCAACCCCGAGGTCGGCAAGAGACCCAGTACTTC
-	TRBJ2-7	TRBV2	-	12	CASSPGGYEQYF	TGTGCCAGCAGCCCTGGGGGCTACGAGCAGTACTTC
-	TRBJ2-3	TRBV5-1	-	14	CASSPDSGTDTQYF	TGCGCCAGCAGCCCGGACAGTGGGACAGATACGCAGTATTTT
TRBD1	TRBJ1-2	TRBV19	once	13	CASNDRANYGYTF	TGTGCCAGTAATGACAGGGCTAACTATGGCTACACCTTC
TRBD1	TRBJ1-1	TRBV5-4	-	13	CASSLDRGMVTFF	TGTGCCAGCAGCTTGGACAGGGGTATGGTGACTTTCTTT
-	TRBJ2-2	TRBV7-6	-	15	CASSLARAGTGELFF	TGTGCCAGCAGCTTAGCCAGGGCGGGCACCGGGGAGCTGTTTTTT
TRBD2	TRBJ2-2	TRBV4-2	-	15	CASSPGAGGPRELFF	TGTGCCAGCAGCCCCGGGGCGGGAGGGCCAAGGGAGCTGTTTTTT
TRBD2	TRBJ2-2	TRBV12-5	once	15	CASGTSGLNTGELFF	TGTGCTAGTGGGACTAGCGGACTGAACACCGGGGAGCTGTTTTTT
-	TRBJ2-7	TRBV12-3/TRBV12-4	-	12	CASKWSVYEQYF	TGTGCCAGCAAGTGGTCGGTTTACGAGCAGTACTTC
-	TRBJ2-1	TRBV19	once	13	CASSAFSYNEQFF	TGTGCCAGTAGCGCGTTCTCCTACAATGAGCAGTTCTTC
-	TRBJ1-6	TRBV3-1/TRBV3-2	-	14	CASSREGGYSPLHF	TGTGCCAGCAGCCGCGAGGGGGGTTATTCACCCCTCCACTTT
TRBD2	TRBJ2-1	TRBV3-1/TRBV3-2	few	15	CASSRGASGPNEQFF	TGTGCCAGCAGCCGGGGGGCTAGCGGGCCCAATGAGCAGTTCTTC
-	TRBJ2-3	TRBV9	-	14	CASSVEQRTDTQYF	TGTGCCAGCAGCGTGGAGCAGCGCACAGATACGCAGTATTTT
TRBD1	TRBJ1-5	TRBV30	-	15	CAWSADRGYNQPQHF	TGTGCCTGGAGCGCTGACAGGGGGTACAATCAGCCCCAGCATTTT
-	TRBJ2-7	TRBV7-2	-	14	CASSLGWTLYEQYF	TGTGCCAGCAGCTTAGGTTGGACACTCTACGAGCAGTACTTC
-	TRBJ1-1	TRBV11-2	once	16	CASSLNLQFANTEAFF	TGTGCCAGCAGCTTAAATTTGCAGTTTGCGAACACTGAAGCTTTCTTT
-	TRBJ1-6	TRBV6-5	once	15	CASSYATAYNSPLHF	TGTGCCAGCAGTTACGCGACAGCTTATAATTCACCCCTCCACTTT
-	TRBJ1-6	TRBV12-5	-	15	CASGGTSSYNSPLHF	TGTGCTAGTGGTGGGACGAGCTCCTATAATTCACCCCTCCACTTT
TRBD2	TRBJ2-1	TRBV28	-	17	CASSFQGASGSHNEQFF	TGTGCCAGCAGTTTCCAGGGAGCTAGCGGGAGTCACAATGAGCAGTTCTTC
TRBD2	TRBJ2-1	TRBV10-1	-	16	CASSDPGLAGVHEQFF	TGCGCCAGCAGCGACCCGGGACTAGCGGGAGTTCATGAGCAGTTCTTC
-	TRBJ1-3	TRBV9	-	15	CASSAGQSSGNTIYF	TGTGCCAGCAGCGCCGGACAGAGCTCTGGAAACACCATATATTTT
-	TRBJ1-2	TRBV11-3	-	13	CASSPTQRGGYTF	TGTGCCAGCAGCCCAACCCAGCGGGGCGGCTACACCTTC
-	TRBJ2-3	TRBV9	-	12	CASSPFTDTQYF	TGTGCCAGCAGCCCCTTCACAGATACGCAGTATTTT
-	TRBJ1-1	TRBV24-1	-	14	CATSDGQWNTEAFF	TGTGCCACCAGTGATGGACAGTGGAACACTGAAGCTTTCTTT
TRBD1	TRBJ2-7	TRBV19	-	13	CASSIGTGTEQYF	TGTGCCAGTAGTATCGGGACAGGGACCGAGCAGTACTTC
-	TRBJ1-1	TRBV7-7	-	14	CASSPIGLNTEAFF	TGTGCTAGCTCCCCGATCGGGTTGAACACTGAAGCTTTCTTT
-	TRBJ2-7	TRBV4-2	-	14	CASSLLRGAEEQYF	TGTGCCAGCAGCCTCCTCCGGGGGGCGGAAGAGCAGTACTTC
TRBD1	TRBJ1-5	TRBV18	-	16	CASSPSDRGGNQPQHF	TGTGCCAGCTCACCATCGGACAGGGGTGGCAATCAGCCCCAGCATTTT
-	TRBJ2-1	TRBV6-2/TRBV6-3	-	13	CASSYAVYNEQFF	TGTGCCAGCAGTTACGCAGTTTACAATGAGCAGTTCTTC
-	TRBJ2-3	TRBV9	-	15	CASSVGGDSADTQYF	TGTGCCAGCAGCGTAGGTGGGGACTCGGCCGATACGCAGTATTTT